This T cell receptor beta chain was profiled in a study of beta chain features in type 1 diabetes (dated by TCRdb to between 2018 and 2020). For the study in its entirety: No differences in mean age, gender distribution, total cell number or subset yield were found between patients and healthy donors. Naive and central memory subsets were obtained from all 30 or so donors, but regulatory and stem cell-like memory subsets were isolated from only 8 patients and roughly eight healthy donors. The study compared the TCRB repertoires of sorted circulating CD4+ T cell subsets in recently diagnosed type 1 diabetes patients with those in matched healthy donors. A total of 107,917,701 sorted cells were examined across all samples, and RNA yield correlated strongly with the number of cells per subset. On the study overall, not on this receptor specifically: PCR may preferentially amplify shorter templates, but because patient and control samples were amplified and corrected together, any resulting skew would affect both groups equally. A moderate but significant shortening of TCRB CDR3 length was observed in type 1 diabetes patients in all four CD4+ subsets. At VDJ recombination sites, type 1 diabetes patients had fewer insertions and more deleted nucleotides, which implies abnormalities in thymic rearrangement. Because small numbers of individuals were included in the HLA sub-analyses, any influence of HLA type on TCRB rearrangement was left unresolved. Naive, central memory and regulatory TCRB repertoires appeared to be more similar among patients than among healthy donors. Sequencing cDNA rather than genomic DNA could over-represent highly expressing activated cells, although activation and CD3 levels did not differ between groups.

The entire isolated RNA was reverse transcribed using the High Capacity cDNA Reverse Transcription Kit, and thus expressed TCRB transcripts were sequenced. Deep immunoSEQ sequencing was applied to naive, central memory and regulatory T cell samples, giving an average of around 4 million total reads per sample. Sorted cells were lysed in RLT buffer, and RNA was extracted using DNase-treated RNeasy Micro or Mini kits according to cell number. Each cell subset was processed separately to prevent cross-contamination, with patient and healthy donor samples processed together. The immunoSEQ multiplex PCR was used to amplify TCRB sequences from cDNA, generating 87-bp fragments that spanned the CDR3 region. Sequencing of the amplicons was performed on the Illumina HiSeq platform. In the authors' own workflow: PCR bias was computationally corrected using synthetic template baselines, reads within Hamming distance 2 were collapsed, and singletons that could not be merged were discarded. By aligning reads against IMGT, V, D and J genes, CDR3 length, and insertions or deletions at six rearrangement sites were assigned. Within each subset, clonotype counts were normalized to the number of sorted cells before true diversity and Gini coefficients were calculated with the tcR R package. Repertoire sharing was quantified using the overlap coefficient calculated on TCRB nucleotide sequences. Out-of-frame TCRB sequences from naive cells were analyzed as a proxy for the pre-selection repertoire. TCRdb limited this immuneACCESS table to in-frame rearrangements with V and J called. A share of clones is missing; checked studies link under half to unresolved V genes, and the rest is unexplained. D and trimming were read from the DNA, whereas the V and J calls and clone size are those reported in that table. The sample table contains under 850,000 clones; only one count was recorded for around an eighth of them. Approximately 0.021% of the sample comes from the top ten.

From each donor, a single peripheral blood sample of 100 to 150 mL on average was drawn into heparinised tubes. A BD FACSAria II and a panel including CD45RO, CCR7, CD25, CD127, CD95 and CD27 were used to sort naive, central memory, regulatory and stem cell-like memory CD4+ T cells. Purity was above 98% for every sorted population. PBMCs were isolated immediately by Lymphoprep density gradient centrifugation and stained directly without culture. So that batch effects would be minimized, each experiment stained and sorted samples in pairs, pairing one healthy donor with one patient. For this clone: Its recognized antigen is unknown. No per-base quality is available; no much larger clone lies one base away.

The TCR comes from a man aged 18-30 years with type 1 diabetes. The material sequenced was naive CD4+ T cells from blood. The label giving this sample's cell subset or site can be read as: true naive CD4+ T cells.

The DNA sequence follows: TGTGCCAGCACCGAAGGCTATGGCTACACCTTC. This sequence encodes CASTEGYGYTF. Recombination connected TRBV5-6 to TRBJ1-2; confidence is insufficient to name the D gene. Cut back by 6 bases and 4 bases, the V and J ends lie 7 bases apart. The germline V gene specifies SGHDT as CDR1 and YYEEEE as CDR2. The cysteine opens and the phenylalanine closes a CDR3 of 11 amino acids. This entry keeps only the CDR3 DNA: 33 bases, framed from base 1.